The count of the clone carrying this T cell receptor (beta chain) is one. The sample is drawn from a study of blood T cell repertoires in COVID-19. Study-wide background: Sites in the United States, Italy and Spain provided acute and convalescent COVID-19 samples. PBMCs, B-cell-depleted T cells, or T cells were the source of the cDNA or gDNA that made up the material.

As processed by the authors: Amplification of reference gene primers was used by the study to estimate nucleated cell counts. Profiled with immunoSEQ multiplex PCR; TCRdb holds only in-frame clones, not every one. For V, J and clone size, that table is used; D and trimming come from the DNA. The sample comprises 150,000 to 200,000 clones, 89% of which are singletons, and about 1.9% rests with the top ten. The CDR3 extends over 14 amino acids. Germline V lookup: CDR1 MNHEY, CDR2 SMNVEV (reference sequence). Unmatched junction bases numbered 2, after V lost 2 bases and J lost 2 bases. The chain is built from TRBV27 and TRBJ2-5, with 7 bases matching TRBD2. Sequenced sample: peripheral blood. This TCR came from a man in his late teens or twenties who had recovered from COVID-19. CDR3 sequence: CASSLGSGQETQYF. The DNA of the CDR3 is TGTGCCAGCAGTTTAGGTAGCGGGCAAGAGACCCAGTACTTC.